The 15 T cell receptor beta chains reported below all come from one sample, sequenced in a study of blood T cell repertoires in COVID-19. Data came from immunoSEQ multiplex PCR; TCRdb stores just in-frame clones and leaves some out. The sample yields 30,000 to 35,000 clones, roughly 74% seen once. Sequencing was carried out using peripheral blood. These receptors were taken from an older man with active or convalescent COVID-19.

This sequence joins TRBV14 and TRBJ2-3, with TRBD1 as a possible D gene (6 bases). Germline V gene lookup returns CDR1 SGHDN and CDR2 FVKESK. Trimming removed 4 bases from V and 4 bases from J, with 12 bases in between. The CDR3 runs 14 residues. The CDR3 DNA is TGTGCCAGCAGCCCTACAACAGGGTCAGATACGCAGTATTTT. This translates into CASSPTTGSDTQYF.

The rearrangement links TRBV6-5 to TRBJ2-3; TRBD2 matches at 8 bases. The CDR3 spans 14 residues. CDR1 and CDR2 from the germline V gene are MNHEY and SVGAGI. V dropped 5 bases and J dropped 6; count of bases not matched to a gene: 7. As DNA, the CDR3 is TGTGCCAGCAGTCAGCGGGAGTTGCGGGATACGCAGTATTTT. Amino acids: CASSQRELRDTQYF.

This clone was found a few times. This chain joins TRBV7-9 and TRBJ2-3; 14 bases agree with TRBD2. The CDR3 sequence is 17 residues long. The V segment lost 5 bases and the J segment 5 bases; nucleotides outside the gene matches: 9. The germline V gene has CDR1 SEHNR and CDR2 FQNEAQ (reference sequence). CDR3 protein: CASSGRLAGGPGDTQYF. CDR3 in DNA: TGTGCCAGCAGCGGACGACTAGCGGGAGGGCCCGGAGATACGCAGTATTTT.

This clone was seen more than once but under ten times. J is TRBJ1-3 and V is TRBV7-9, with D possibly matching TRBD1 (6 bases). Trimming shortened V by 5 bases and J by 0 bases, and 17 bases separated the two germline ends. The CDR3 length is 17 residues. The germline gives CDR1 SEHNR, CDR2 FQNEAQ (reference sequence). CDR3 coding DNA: TGTGCCAGCAGCGGAAGGTTCGGGGGGCTCTCTGGAAACACCATATATTTT. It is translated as CASSGRFGGLSGNTIYF.

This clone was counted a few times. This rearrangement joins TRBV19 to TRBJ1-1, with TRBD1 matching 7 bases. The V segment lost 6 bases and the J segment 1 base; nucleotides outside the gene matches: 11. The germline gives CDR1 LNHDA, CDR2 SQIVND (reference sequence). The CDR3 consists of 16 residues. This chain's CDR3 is CASRDGLGQANTEAFF. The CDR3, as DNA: TGTGCCAGTAGGGACGGCCTTGGACAGGCGAACACTGAAGCTTTCTTT. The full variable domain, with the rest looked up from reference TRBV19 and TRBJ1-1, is DGGITQSPKYLFRKEGQNVTLSCEQNLNHDAMYWYRQDPGQGLRLIYYSQIVNDFQKGDIAEGYSVSREKKESFPLTVTSAQKNPTAFYLCASRDGLGQANTEAFFGQGTRLTVV.

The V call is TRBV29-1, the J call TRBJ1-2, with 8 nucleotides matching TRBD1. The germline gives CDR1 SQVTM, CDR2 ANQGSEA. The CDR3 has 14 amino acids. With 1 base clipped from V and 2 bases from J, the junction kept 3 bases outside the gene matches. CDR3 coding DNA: TGCAGCGTTGAAGCGGACAGGGCCAACTATGGCTACACCTTC. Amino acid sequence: CSVEADRANYGYTF.

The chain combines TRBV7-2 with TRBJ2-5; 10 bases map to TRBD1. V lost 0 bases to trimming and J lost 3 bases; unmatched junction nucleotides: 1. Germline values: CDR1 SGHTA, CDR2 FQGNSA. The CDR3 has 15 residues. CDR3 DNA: TGTGCCAGCAGCTTAGCCGGGACAGGGGAAGAGACCCAGTACTTC. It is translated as CASSLAGTGEETQYF. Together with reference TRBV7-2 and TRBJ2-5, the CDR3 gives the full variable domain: GAGVSQSPSNKVTEKGKDVELRCDPISGHTALYWYRQSLGQGLEFLIYFQGNSAPDKSGLPSDRFSAERTGGSVSTLTIQRTQQEDSAVYLCASSLAGTGEETQYFGPGTRLLVL.

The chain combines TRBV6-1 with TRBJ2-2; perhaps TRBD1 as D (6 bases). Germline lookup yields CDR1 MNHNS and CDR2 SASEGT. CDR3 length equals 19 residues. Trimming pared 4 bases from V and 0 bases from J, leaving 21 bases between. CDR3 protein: CASSARGMSMAANTGELFF. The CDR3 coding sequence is TGTGCCAGCAGTGCGAGGGGGATGAGTATGGCGGCGAACACCGGGGAGCTGTTTTTT.

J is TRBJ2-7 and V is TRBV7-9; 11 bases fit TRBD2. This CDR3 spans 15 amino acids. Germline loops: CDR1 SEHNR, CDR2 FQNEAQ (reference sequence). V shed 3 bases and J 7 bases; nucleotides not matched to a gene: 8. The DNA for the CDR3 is TGTGCCAGCAGCTTGCGTGAAACTAGCGGGGGAGAGCAGTACTTC. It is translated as CASSLRETSGGEQYF.

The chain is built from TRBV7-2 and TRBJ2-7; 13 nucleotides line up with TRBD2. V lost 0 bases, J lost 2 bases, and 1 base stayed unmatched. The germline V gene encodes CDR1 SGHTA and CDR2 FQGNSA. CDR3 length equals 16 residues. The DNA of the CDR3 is TGTGCCAGCAGCTTAGCCGGACTAGCGGGGGCCTACGAGCAGTACTTC. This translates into CASSLAGLAGAYEQYF.

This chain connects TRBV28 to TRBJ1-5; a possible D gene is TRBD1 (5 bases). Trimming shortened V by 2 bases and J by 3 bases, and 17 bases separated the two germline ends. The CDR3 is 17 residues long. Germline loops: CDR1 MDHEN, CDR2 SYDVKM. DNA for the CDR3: TGTGCCAGCAGTTTACTGGGTGGGGCCCGAGACAATCAGCCCCAGCATTTT. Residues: CASSLLGGARDNQPQHF.

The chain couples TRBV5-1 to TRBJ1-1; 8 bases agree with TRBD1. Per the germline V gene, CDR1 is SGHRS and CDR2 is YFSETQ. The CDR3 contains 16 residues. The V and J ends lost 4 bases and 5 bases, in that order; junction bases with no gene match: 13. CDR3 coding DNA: TGCGCCAGCAGCATCCAGGACAGGGCAGCGAGAACTGAAGCTTTCTTT. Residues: CASSIQDRAARTEAFF.

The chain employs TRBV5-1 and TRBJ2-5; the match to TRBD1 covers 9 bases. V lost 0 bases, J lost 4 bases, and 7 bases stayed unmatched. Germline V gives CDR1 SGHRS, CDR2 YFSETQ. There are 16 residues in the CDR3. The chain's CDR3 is CASSLGPGQGIETQYF. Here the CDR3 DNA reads TGCGCCAGCAGCTTGGGCCCGGGACAGGGCATAGAGACCCAGTACTTC.

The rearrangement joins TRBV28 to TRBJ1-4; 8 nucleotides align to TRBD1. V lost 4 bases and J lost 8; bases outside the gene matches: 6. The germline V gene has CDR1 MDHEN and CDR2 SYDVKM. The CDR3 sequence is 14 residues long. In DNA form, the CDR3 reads TGTGCCAGCAGTTCCCCAGGGGGCGTAGAAAAACTGTTTTTT. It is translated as CASSSPGGVEKLFF.

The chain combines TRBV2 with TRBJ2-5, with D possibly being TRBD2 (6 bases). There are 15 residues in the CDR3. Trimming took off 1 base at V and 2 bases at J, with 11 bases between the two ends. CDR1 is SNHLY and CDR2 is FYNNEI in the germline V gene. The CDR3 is CASSEERAFQETQYF. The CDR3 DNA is TGTGCCAGCAGTGAAGAGCGGGCATTTCAAGAGACCCAGTACTTC.